The 10 T cell receptor beta chains reported below all come from one sample, sequenced in a study of beta chain features in type 1 diabetes (dated by TCRdb to 2016 to 2019). The study at large found these results: A moderate but significant shortening of TCRB CDR3 length was observed in type 1 diabetes patients in all four CD4+ subsets.

Their target antigens are unknown. The library was built by means of the immunoSEQ multiplex PCR assay. The entire isolated RNA was reverse transcribed using the High Capacity cDNA Reverse Transcription Kit, and thus expressed TCRB transcripts were sequenced. This is the immuneACCESS table as TCRdb keeps it, with only in-frame sequences that have V and J called. A part of the clones is gone; compared with another copy, unresolved V genes explain less than half, and the rest is unexplained. In this sample the table shows about 370,000 clones, around 10% of which occur a single time. The ten largest clonotypes hold about 0.6% of the sample. Sequencing input: central memory CD4+ T cells from blood. The source of these receptors is a man between 25 and 39 years old with type 1 diabetes.

V gene TRBV5-1 combines with J gene TRBJ2-7; D may be TRBD1 (6 bases). The CDR3 loop spans 14 amino acids. The germline CDR1 and CDR2 sequences are SGHRS and YFSETQ. V was clipped by 1 base and J by 6 bases, with 14 bases between them. This CDR3 is CASSLQGSKSEQYF. The CDR3 region has the DNA TGCGCCAGCAGCTTGCAGGGGAGTAAATCCGAGCAGTACTTC.

This clone was seen repeatedly, ten times or more. The chain joins TRBV28 to TRBJ2-1; D gene unclear. Per the germline V gene, CDR1 is MDHEN and CDR2 is SYDVKM. V lost 6 bases and J lost 2, with 5 bases in between. CDR3 length: 12 residues. In nucleotides, the CDR3 is TGTGCCAGCAGGCTAGCCTACAATGAGCAGTTCTTC. Encoded protein: CASRLAYNEQFF.

J is TRBJ2-1 and V is TRBV27; D gene unclear. Trimming stripped 5 bases from V and 2 bases from J, with 7 bases between. The CDR3 is made up of 13 amino acids. Germline CDR1 reads MNHEY; CDR2 reads SMNVEV (reference sequence). CDR3 coding DNA: TGTGCCAGCAGTCCATACACCTACAATGAGCAGTTCTTC. It translates to CASSPYTYNEQFF.

The chain combines TRBV4-2 with TRBJ2-7, with a weak D call TRBD2 (6 bases). Germline V lookup: CDR1 LGHNA, CDR2 YNFKEQ. This CDR3 comprises 13 residues. Between the trimmed V and J ends, which lost 0 bases and 7 bases, there was a span of 10 bases. CDR3 loop: CASSQDSGREQYF. CDR3 bases: TGTGCCAGCAGCCAAGATAGCGGCAGGGAGCAGTACTTC.

This clone was seen a handful of times. This chain links TRBV11-2 with TRBJ2-5; TRBD2 matches 7 bases. Germline V lookup: CDR1 SGHAT, CDR2 FQNNGV. Unmatched junction bases numbered 9, after V lost 1 base and J lost 4 bases. This CDR3 has 16 amino acids. The CDR3 region is CASSLGLATPSETQYF. Here the CDR3 DNA reads TGTGCCAGCAGCTTAGGACTAGCCACGCCTTCAGAGACCCAGTACTTC.

The chain is built from TRBV10-3 and TRBJ1-1; D is unclear. With 7 bases removed from V and 0 bases from J, the gap between germline ends came to 12 bases. Germline assignment: CDR1 ENHRY and CDR2 SYGVKD. The CDR3 sequence is 14 residues long. The CDR3 nucleotides are TGTGCCATCACAGGCCAAAACATGAACACTGAAGCTTTCTTT. Its protein is CAITGQNMNTEAFF.

This clone came up a few times. J is TRBJ2-7 and V is TRBV4-2, with 7 bases aligning to TRBD2. This CDR3 has 15 residues. From germline, CDR1 is LGHNA and CDR2 YNFKEQ. J gave up 5 bases and V 4 bases, and 11 bases lay outside the gene matches. The DNA for the CDR3 is TGTGCCAGCAGCCGTACTAGCGCCGGGTTCGACGAGCAGTACTTC. Its translation: CASSRTSAGFDEQYF.

This clone occurred a few times. The J gene is TRBJ1-5, the V gene TRBV28; 7 bases align to TRBD1. There are 15 residues in the CDR3. The V segment lost 6 bases and the J segment 3 bases; nucleotides outside the gene matches: 8. Looked up from germline, CDR1 is MDHEN and CDR2 is SYDVKM. The CDR3 region is CASRPGQVLNQPQHF. CDR3 DNA: TGTGCCAGCAGACCCGGACAGGTTCTCAATCAGCCCCAGCATTTT.

Worth noting for this clone: A much larger clone differs from this one at a single base, so this may be a read error. Other DNA sequences from this sample encode an identical CDR3 as well. The chain joins TRBV7-2 to TRBJ2-1, with 10 positions matching TRBD2. CDR3 length: 16 residues. After removal of 0 bases from V and 2 bases from J, the junction contained 1 base not matched to a gene. The germline V gene has CDR1 SGHTA and CDR2 FQGNSA. DNA of the CDR3: TGTGCCAGCAGCTTAGCACTAGCGGGGACCTACAATGAGCAGTTCTTC. This sequence encodes CASSLALAGTYNEQFF.

The CDR3 DNA reads as TGCGCCAGCAGCGCGGGCGTAGGGGGCACAGATACGCAGTATTTT. Protein sequence: CASSAGVGGTDTQYF. The genes are TRBV5-1 and TRBJ2-3; D is possibly TRBD1 or TRBD2 (5 bases each). Germline V gives CDR1 SGHRS, CDR2 YFSETQ. The CDR3 contains 15 residues. V lost 4 bases and J lost 1, with 13 bases in between. The entire variable domain, with the rest obtained from reference TRBV5-1 and TRBJ2-3, is as follows: KAGVTQTPRYLIKTRGQQVTLSCSPISGHRSVSWYQQTPGQGLQFLFEYFSETQRNKGNFPGRFSGRQFSNSRSEMNVSTLELGDSALYLCASSAGVGGTDTQYFGPGTRLTVL.